Below, 4 T cell receptor beta chains from the same sample are listed, as sequenced in a study of blood T cell repertoires in COVID-19 (dated by TCRdb to about 2020). The method was the immunoSEQ multiplex PCR assay. What TCRdb holds here is the immuneACCESS table cut down to in-frame rearrangements. Part of the clones is not present; checked against another copy, under half of the missing clones reflect an unresolved V gene, and the others are unexplained. The sample table lists about 250,000 clones, around nine tenths of them with a count of one. Of the sample, approximately 1.9% is held by the ten largest clones. Sequencing was carried out using PBMCs or T cells enriched from blood (not recorded which). The receptors were sampled from a woman under 30 who had recovered from COVID-19.

V is TRBV19 and J is TRBJ1-1, with TRBD1 identical over 10 bases. The CDR3 runs to 16 residues. V gave up 5 bases and J gave up 3 bases; unmatched junction bases: 9. Germline V CDR1 and CDR2: LNHDA, SQIVND (reference sequence). CDR3 residues: CASSPETGGAYTEAFF. CDR3 nucleotides: TGTGCCAGTAGTCCAGAGACAGGGGGCGCCTACACTGAAGCTTTCTTT.

The rearrangement joins TRBV7-2 to TRBJ2-3; the D is unclear. Trimming pared 3 bases from V and 3 bases from J, leaving 7 bases between. Germline CDR1 is SGHTA and CDR2 is FQGNSA. This CDR3 comprises 13 residues. The CDR3 here is CASSFDWTDTQYF. The CDR3 region has the DNA TGTGCCAGCAGCTTTGACTGGACAGATACGCAGTATTTT. Full variable domain (rest looked up from reference TRBV7-2 and TRBJ2-3): GAGVSQSPSNKVTEKGKDVELRCDPISGHTALYWYRQSLGQGLEFLIYFQGNSAPDKSGLPSDRFSAERTGGSVSTLTIQRTQQEDSAVYLCASSFDWTDTQYFGPGTRLTVL.

The genes are TRBV2 and TRBJ1-4, with D tentatively TRBD1 (5 bases). Germline values: CDR1 SNHLY, CDR2 FYNNEI. Between the trimmed V and J ends, which lost 6 bases and 0 bases, there was a span of 11 bases. CDR3 length: 15 residues. The DNA for the CDR3 is TGTGCCAGCAGAAAAGACAGACCAACTAATGAAAAACTGTTTTTT. This translates into CASRKDRPTNEKLFF.

The chain is built from TRBV5-5 and TRBJ2-7, with D tentatively TRBD2 (6 bases). Trimming cost V 2 bases and J 2 bases, with 17 bases left between them. Germline V CDR1 and CDR2: SGHKS, YYEKEE (reference sequence). This CDR3 has 16 amino acids. CDR3 nucleotides: TGTGCCAGCAGCTTTGAGGGAGGAGCCGTCCCCTACGAGCAGTACTTC. This gives the protein CASSFEGGAVPYEQYF.